This is a list of T cell receptor beta chains from one sample in a study of Ad26.COV2.S vaccination and SARS-CoV-2 variants. Using immunoSEQ multiplex PCR, the repertoire was profiled, and TCRdb retains in-frame clones only, with some absent. The repertoire has about 680,000 clones, 80% to 90% of them found once; the top ten carry roughly 1.5%. Here the sequenced sample was peripheral blood, taken in a trial of Ad26.COV2.S vaccine versus placebo. The origin of the receptors is a person between 18 and 59 years old who received the Ad26.COV2.S COVID-19 vaccine or a placebo. CDR3s include the opening cysteine and the closing phenylalanine or tryptophan. A D gene is named only where the DNA matches it firmly. Size is omitted from some rows. Given values are once, few, many or a class for expanded clones.

>-|TRBV15|18|-|TRBJ2-2
TGTGCCACCAGCAGAGATTGGTCCTCAACAAGGAACACCGGGGAGCTGTTTTTT
CATSRDWSSTRNTGELFF
>-|TRBV7-2|13|-|TRBJ2-4
TGTGCCAGCAGCTTAGAGGCTACAGCTATTCAGTACTTC
CASSLEATAIQYF
>TRBD2|TRBV3-1/TRBV3-2|13|-|TRBJ2-5
TGTGCCAGCAGCCCTACGGGGGGGGAGACCCAGTACTTC
CASSPTGGETQYF
>TRBD2|TRBV29-1|16|-|TRBJ2-3
TGCAGCGTTAAACCGGACGGACTAGCGGGACGAGATACGCAGTATTTT
CSVKPDGLAGRDTQYF
>-|TRBV7-9|12|-|TRBJ2-1
TGTGCCAGCAGCCCCCTGGATAGCGAGCAGTTCTTC
CASSPLDSEQFF
>-|TRBV19|15|-|TRBJ2-3
TGTGCCAGTAGATCCCCGGGGGTAGGCACAGATACGCAGTATTTT
CASRSPGVGTDTQYF
>-|TRBV18|14|-|TRBJ2-7
TGTGCCAGCTCACCACCTAGCGTTCTCTACGAGCAGTACTTC
CASSPPSVLYEQYF
>TRBD1|TRBV2|13|-|TRBJ1-2
TGTGCCAGCAGTTCGGACAGGGTCTATGGCTACACCTTC
CASSSDRVYGYTF
>TRBD1|TRBV6-2/TRBV6-3|15|few|TRBJ1-5
TGTGCCAGCAGTTACTCGTCAGGGGGTGATCAGCCCCAGCATTTT
CASSYSSGGDQPQHF
>TRBD1|TRBV29-1|14|-|TRBJ1-2
TGCAGCGTTATACGGGACAGATCTAACTATGGCTACACCTTC
CSVIRDRSNYGYTF
>-|TRBV12-5|16|-|TRBJ1-1
TGTGCTAGTGGTTCATCCTCAGGGAACTCGAACACTGAAGCTTTCTTT
CASGSSSGNSNTEAFF
>-|TRBV29-1|19|-|TRBJ2-4
TGCAGCCCTGAGGCCCTTTGGAGTGAAGGGGCGCAAGCCAAAAACATTCAGTACTTC
CSPEALWSEGAQAKNIQYF
>-|TRBV19|13|-|TRBJ2-7
TGTGCCAGTAGTATAGATAGGACCTACGAGCAGTACTTC
CASSIDRTYEQYF
>TRBD2|TRBV9|18|-|TRBJ2-1
TGTGCCAGCAGCGCAACCCTGTATAGCGGGAGGAGCTACAATGAGCAGTTCTTC
CASSATLYSGRSYNEQFF
>-|TRBV27|13|-|TRBJ2-1
TGTGCCAGCAGTTTCCAGGGTTCCCCTGAGCAGTTCTTC
CASSFQGSPEQFF
>-|TRBV19|12|-|TRBJ2-1
TGTGCCAGTAGCCCCGGGTGGATGCAGCAGTTCTTC
CASSPGWMQQFF
>-|TRBV5-6|14|-|TRBJ2-2
TGTGCCAGCAGCTTGTCTTTGAACACCGGGGAGCTGTTTTTT
CASSLSLNTGELFF
>-|TRBV27|14|few|TRBJ1-6
TGTGCCAGCTCCTTTGGTTCCTATAATTCACCCCTCCACTTT
CASSFGSYNSPLHF
>-|TRBV7-9|17|-|TRBJ2-7
TGTGCCAGCAGCTACGATGGGGGGACAGAAAAATTCTACGAGCAGTACTTC
CASSYDGGTEKFYEQYF
>-|TRBV6-5|13|-|TRBJ1-5
TGTGCCAGCAGTCAGGAGCTCTATCAGCCCCAGCATTTT
CASSQELYQPQHF
>-|TRBV27|12|-|TRBJ2-2
TGTGCCAGCAGAAGGTTGGCCGGGGAGCTGTTTTTT
CASRRLAGELFF
>-|TRBV5-1|15|-|TRBJ2-2
TGCGCCAGCAGCTTGGGTAGTGCCAACACCGGGGAGCTGTTTTTT
CASSLGSANTGELFF
>-|TRBV5-1|19|-|TRBJ2-3
TGCGCCAGCAGCTTCCTTGGGGTGCCCGGACCCAGCGGCACAGATACGCAGTATTTT
CASSFLGVPGPSGTDTQYF